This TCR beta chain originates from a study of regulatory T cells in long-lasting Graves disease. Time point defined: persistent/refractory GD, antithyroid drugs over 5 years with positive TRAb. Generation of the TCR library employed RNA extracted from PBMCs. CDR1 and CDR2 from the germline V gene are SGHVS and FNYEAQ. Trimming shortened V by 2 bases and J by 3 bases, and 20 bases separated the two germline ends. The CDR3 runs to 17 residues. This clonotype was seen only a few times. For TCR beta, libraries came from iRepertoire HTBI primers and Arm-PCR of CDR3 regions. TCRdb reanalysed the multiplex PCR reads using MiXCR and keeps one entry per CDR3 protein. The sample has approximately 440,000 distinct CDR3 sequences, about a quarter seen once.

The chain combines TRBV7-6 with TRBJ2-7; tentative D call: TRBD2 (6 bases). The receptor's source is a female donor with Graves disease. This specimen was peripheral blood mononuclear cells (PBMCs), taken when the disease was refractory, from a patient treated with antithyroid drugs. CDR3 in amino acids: CASSLYGSGLQSYEQYF. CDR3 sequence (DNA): TGTGCCAGCAGCTTATACGGTTCGGGACTGCAAAGCTACGAGCAGTACTTC.